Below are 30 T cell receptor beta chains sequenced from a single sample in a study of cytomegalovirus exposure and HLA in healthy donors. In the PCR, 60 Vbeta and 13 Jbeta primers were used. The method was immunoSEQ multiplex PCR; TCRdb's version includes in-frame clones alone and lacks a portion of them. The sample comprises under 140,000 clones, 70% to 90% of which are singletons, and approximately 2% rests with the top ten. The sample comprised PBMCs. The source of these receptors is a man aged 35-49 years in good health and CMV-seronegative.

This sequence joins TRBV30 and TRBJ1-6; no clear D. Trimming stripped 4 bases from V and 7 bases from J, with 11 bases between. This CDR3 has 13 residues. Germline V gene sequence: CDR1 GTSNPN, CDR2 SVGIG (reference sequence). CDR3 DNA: TGTGCCTGGATGAGGCAGCGAAATTCACCCCTCCACTTT. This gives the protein CAWMRQRNSPLHF.

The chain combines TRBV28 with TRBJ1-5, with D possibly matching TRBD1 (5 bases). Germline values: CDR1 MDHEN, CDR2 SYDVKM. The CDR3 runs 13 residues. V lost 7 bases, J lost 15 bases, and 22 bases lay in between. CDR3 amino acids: CASKPGGRTERHF. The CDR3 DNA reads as TGTGCCAGCAAACCTGGGGGGAGGACCGAGAGGCATTTT.

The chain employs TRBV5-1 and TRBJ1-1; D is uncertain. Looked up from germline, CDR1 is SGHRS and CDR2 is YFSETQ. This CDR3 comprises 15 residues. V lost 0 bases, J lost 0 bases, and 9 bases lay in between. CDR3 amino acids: CASSLDNPMNTEAFF. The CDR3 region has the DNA TGCGCCAGCAGCTTGGACAATCCAATGAACACTGAAGCTTTCTTT.

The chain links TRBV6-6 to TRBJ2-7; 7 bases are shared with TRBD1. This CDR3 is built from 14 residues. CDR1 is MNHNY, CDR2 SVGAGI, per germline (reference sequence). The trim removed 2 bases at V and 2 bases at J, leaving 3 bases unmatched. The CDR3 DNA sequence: TGTGCCAGCAGTTACCAACAGGGGACCTACGAGCAGTACTTC. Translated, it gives CASSYQQGTYEQYF.

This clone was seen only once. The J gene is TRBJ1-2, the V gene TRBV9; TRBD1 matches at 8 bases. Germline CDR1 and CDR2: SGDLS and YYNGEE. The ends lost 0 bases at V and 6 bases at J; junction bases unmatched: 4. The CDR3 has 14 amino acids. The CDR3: CASSVARQGNGYTF. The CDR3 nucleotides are TGTGCCAGCAGCGTAGCAAGACAGGGGAATGGCTACACCTTC. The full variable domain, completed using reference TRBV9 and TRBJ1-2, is DSGVTQTPKHLITATGQRVTLRCSPRSGDLSVYWYQQSLDQGLQFLIQYYNGEERAKGNILERFSAQQFPDLHSELNLSSLELGDSALYFCASSVARQGNGYTFGSGTRLTVV.

This CDR3 is CASSRILTGGGRDEQYF. In DNA, the CDR3 is TGTGCCAGCAGCAGAATCTTGACAGGGGGGGGGAGGGACGAGCAGTACTTC. The chain recombines TRBV7-6 with TRBJ2-7, with 9 bases identical to TRBD1. J was trimmed by 5 bases and V by 5 bases; bases with no gene match: 16. This CDR3 is 17 amino acids long. Germline CDR1 and CDR2: SGHVS and FNYEAQ.

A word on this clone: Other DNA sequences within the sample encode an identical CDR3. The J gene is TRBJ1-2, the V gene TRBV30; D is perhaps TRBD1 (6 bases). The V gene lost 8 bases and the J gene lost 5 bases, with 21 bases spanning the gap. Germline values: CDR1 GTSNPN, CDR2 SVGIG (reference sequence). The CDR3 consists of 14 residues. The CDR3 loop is CATDERGPTYGYTF. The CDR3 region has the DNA TGTGCCACGGATGAGCGGGGGCCCACTTATGGCTACACCTTC.

The CDR3 loop reads CASSLLGTGHYTEAFF. The CDR3 DNA reads as TGTGCCAGCAGCTTACTAGGGACAGGGCATTACACTGAAGCTTTCTTT. The chain uses TRBV13 and TRBJ1-1; 9 bases are a match to TRBD1. With 2 bases clipped from V and 3 bases from J, the junction kept 7 bases outside the gene matches. The V gene's germline CDR1 is PRHDT and CDR2 FYEKMQ (reference sequence). This CDR3 has 16 amino acids.

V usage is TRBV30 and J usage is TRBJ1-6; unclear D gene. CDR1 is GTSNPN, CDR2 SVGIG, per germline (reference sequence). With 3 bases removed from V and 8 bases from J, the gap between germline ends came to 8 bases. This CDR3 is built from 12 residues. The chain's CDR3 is CAWSTGDSPLHF. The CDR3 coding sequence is TGTGCCTGGAGCACCGGAGATTCACCCCTCCACTTT.

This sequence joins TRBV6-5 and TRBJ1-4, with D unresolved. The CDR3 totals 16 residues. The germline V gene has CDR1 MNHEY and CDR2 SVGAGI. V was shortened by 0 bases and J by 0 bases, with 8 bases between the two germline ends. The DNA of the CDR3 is TGTGCCAGCAGTTACTCTGTCTCGTCAACTAATGAAAAACTGTTTTTT. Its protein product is CASSYSVSSTNEKLFF.

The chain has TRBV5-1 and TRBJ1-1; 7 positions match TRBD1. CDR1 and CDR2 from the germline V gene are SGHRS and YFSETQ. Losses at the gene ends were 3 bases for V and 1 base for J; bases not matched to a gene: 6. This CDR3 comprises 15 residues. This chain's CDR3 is CASSSRGPKNTEAFF. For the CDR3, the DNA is TGCGCCAGCAGCTCAAGGGGGCCTAAGAACACTGAAGCTTTCTTT.

The CDR3 loop reads CSAPDEGEQYF. The CDR3 coding sequence is TGCAGTGCGCCAGACGAGGGCGAGCAGTACTTC. This sequence joins TRBV20-1 and TRBJ2-7, with D possibly TRBD2 on 5 matching bases. V was cut by 6 bases and J by 6 bases, with 12 bases left in between. CDR3 length: 11 amino acids. Germline-derived CDR1 and CDR2 are DFQATT and SNEGSKA (reference sequence).

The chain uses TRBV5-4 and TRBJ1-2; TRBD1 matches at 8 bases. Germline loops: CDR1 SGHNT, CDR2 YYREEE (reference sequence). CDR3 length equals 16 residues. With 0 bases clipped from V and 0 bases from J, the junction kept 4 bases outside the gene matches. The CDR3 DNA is TGTGCCAGCAGCTTGGCCGGGACAGGAGCTAACTATGGCTACACCTTC. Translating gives CASSLAGTGANYGYTF.

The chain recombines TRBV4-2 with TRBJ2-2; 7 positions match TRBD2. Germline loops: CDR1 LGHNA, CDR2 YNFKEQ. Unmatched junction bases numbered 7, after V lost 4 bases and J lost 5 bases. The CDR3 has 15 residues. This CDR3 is CASSPGGLQTGELFF. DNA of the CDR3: TGTGCCAGCAGCCCTGGGGGACTACAGACCGGGGAGCTGTTTTTT.

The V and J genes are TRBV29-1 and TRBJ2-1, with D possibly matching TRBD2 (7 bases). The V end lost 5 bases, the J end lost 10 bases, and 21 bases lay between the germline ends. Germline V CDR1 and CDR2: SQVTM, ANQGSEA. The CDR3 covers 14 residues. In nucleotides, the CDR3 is TGCAGCGTTCAGGGGAGGGGCCGGGGAGAGGAGCAGTTCTTC. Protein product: CSVQGRGRGEEQFF.

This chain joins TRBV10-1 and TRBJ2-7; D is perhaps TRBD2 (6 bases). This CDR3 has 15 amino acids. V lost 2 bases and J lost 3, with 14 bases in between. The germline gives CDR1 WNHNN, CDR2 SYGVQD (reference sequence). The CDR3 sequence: CASSEGTWTNYEQYF. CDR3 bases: TGCGCCAGCAGTGAGGGCACCTGGACTAACTACGAGCAGTACTTC.

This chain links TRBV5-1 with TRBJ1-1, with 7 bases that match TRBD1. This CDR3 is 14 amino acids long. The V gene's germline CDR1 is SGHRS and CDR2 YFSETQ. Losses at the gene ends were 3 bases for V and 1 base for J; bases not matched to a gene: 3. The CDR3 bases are TGCGCCAGCAGCTACAGGGGCGGGAACACTGAAGCTTTCTTT. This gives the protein CASSYRGGNTEAFF.

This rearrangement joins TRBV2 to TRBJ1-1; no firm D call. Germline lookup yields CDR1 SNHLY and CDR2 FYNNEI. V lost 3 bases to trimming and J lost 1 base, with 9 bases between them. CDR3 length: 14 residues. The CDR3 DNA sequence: TGTGCCAGCAGTGATAGGACTGCGAACACTGAAGCTTTCTTT. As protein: CASSDRTANTEAFF.

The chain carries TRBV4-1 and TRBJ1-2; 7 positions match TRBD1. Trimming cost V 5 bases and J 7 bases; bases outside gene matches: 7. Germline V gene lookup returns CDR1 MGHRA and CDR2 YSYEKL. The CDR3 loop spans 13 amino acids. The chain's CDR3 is CASSVTGESGYTF. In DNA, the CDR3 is TGCGCCAGCAGCGTTACAGGGGAGTCTGGCTACACCTTC.

DNA of the CDR3: TGTGCCAGCAGGGGACAGGGTTCGAACACTGAAGCTTTCTTT. Its translation: CASRGQGSNTEAFF. The rearrangement uses TRBV25-1 and TRBJ1-1, with 9 bases matching TRBD1. In germline, CDR1 is MGHDK, CDR2 SYGVNS. The CDR3 has 14 residues. Unmatched junction bases numbered 3, after V lost 6 bases and J lost 1 base.

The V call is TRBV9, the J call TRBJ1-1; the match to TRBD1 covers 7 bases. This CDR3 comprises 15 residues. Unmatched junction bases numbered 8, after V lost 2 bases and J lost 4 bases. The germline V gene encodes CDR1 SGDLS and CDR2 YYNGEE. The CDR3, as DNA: TGTGCCAGCAGCGTCCCGGACAGGTCGAGCACTGAAGCTTTCTTT. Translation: CASSVPDRSSTEAFF.

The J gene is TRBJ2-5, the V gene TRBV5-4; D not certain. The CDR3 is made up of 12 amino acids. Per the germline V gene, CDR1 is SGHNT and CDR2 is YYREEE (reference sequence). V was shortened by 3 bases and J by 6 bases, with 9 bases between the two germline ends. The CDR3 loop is CASSSPQKTQYF. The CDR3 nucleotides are TGTGCCAGCAGCTCACCCCAGAAGACCCAGTACTTC. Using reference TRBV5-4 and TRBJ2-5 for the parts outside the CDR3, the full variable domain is ETGVTQSPTHLIKTRGQQVTLRCSSQSGHNTVSWYQQALGQGPQFIFQYYREEENGRGNFPPRFSGLQFPNYSSELNVNALELDDSALYLCASSSPQKTQYFGPGTRLLVL.

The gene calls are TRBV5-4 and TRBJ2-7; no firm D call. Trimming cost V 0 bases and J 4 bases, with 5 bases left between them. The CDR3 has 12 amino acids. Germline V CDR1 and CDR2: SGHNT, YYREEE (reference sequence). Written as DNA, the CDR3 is TGTGCCAGCAGCTTGGCCCAATACGAGCAGTACTTC. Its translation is CASSLAQYEQYF.

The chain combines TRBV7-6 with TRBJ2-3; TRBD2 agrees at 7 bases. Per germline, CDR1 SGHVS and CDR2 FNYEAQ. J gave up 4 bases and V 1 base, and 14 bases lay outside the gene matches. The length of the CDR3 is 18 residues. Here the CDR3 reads CASSLGYGGSGDADTQYF. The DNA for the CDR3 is TGTGCCAGCAGCTTAGGATACGGGGGGAGCGGGGACGCAGATACGCAGTATTTT. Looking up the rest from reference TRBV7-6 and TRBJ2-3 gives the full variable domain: GAGVSQSPRYKVTKRGQDVALRCDPISGHVSLYWYRQALGQGPEFLTYFNYEAQQDKSGLPNDRFSAERPEGSISTLTIQRTEQRDSAMYRCASSLGYGGSGDADTQYFGPGTRLTVL.

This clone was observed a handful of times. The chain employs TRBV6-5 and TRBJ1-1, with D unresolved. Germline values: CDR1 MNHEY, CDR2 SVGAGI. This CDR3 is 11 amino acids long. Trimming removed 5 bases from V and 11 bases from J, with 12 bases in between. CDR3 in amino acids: CASSRNREAFF. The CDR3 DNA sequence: TGTGCCAGCAGTCGGAACAGAGAGGCTTTCTTT.

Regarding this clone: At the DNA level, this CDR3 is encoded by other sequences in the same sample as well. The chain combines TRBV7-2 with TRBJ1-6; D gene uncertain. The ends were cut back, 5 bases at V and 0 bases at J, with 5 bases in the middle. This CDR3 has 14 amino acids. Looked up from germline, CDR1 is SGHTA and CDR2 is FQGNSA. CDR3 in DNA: TGTGCCAGCAGCCTAAGCTCCTATAATTCACCCCTCCACTTT. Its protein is CASSLSSYNSPLHF.

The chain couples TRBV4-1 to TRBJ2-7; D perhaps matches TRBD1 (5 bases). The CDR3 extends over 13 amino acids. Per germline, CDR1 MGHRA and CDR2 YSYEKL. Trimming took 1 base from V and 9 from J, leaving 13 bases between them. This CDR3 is CASSQVMAGPQYF. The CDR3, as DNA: TGCGCCAGCAGCCAAGTAATGGCAGGGCCGCAGTACTTC.

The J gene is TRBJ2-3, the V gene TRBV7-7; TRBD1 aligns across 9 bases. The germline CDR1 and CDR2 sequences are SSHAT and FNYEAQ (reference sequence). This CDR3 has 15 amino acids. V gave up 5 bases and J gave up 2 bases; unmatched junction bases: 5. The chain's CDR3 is CASSPGTGITDTQYF. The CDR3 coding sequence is TGTGCCAGCAGCCCCGGGACAGGGATCACAGATACGCAGTATTTT.

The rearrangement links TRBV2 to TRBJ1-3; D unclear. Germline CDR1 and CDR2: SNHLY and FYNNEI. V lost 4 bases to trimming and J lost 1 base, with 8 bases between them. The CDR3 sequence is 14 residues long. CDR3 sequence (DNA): TGTGCCAGCAGTGTTAGGACTTCTGGAAACACCATATATTTT. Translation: CASSVRTSGNTIYF.

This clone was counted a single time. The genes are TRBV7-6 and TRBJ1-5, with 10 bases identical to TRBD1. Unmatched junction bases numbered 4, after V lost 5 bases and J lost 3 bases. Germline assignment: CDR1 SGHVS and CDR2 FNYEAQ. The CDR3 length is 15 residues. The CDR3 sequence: CASSRTGGTNQPQHF. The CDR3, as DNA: TGTGCCAGCAGCCGGACAGGGGGTACCAATCAGCCCCAGCATTTT. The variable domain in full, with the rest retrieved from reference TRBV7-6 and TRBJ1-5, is GAGVSQSPRYKVTKRGQDVALRCDPISGHVSLYWYRQALGQGPEFLTYFNYEAQQDKSGLPNDRFSAERPEGSISTLTIQRTEQRDSAMYRCASSRTGGTNQPQHFGDGTRLSIL.